This TCR beta chain was profiled in a study of cytomegalovirus exposure and HLA in healthy donors. Germline CDR1 MNHNS, CDR2 SASEGT. CDR3 length equals 15 residues. V was clipped by 2 bases and J by 6 bases, with 16 bases between them. Healthy bone marrow donors made up the donors. PCR employed 60 Vbeta and 13 Jbeta primers. The protocol was immunoSEQ multiplex PCR, while the TCRdb copy is restricted to in-frame clones and leaves out a portion. The sample consists of about 160,000 clones, 60% to 80% of them appearing once. The chain employs TRBV6-1 and TRBJ1-1, with D possibly matching TRBD1 (5 bases). This clonotype was sampled from a woman aged 45-65 years in good health and CMV-seropositive. Sequenced input: PBMCs. CDR3 region: CASSEMGRVGAEAFF. The CDR3 DNA is TGTGCCAGCAGTGAAATGGGCAGGGTTGGGGCTGAAGCTTTCTTT.